This T cell receptor (beta chain) was profiled in a study of metastatic and nonmetastatic thyroid tumors. Across the study: Repertoires from malignant and benign thyroid patients were compared across blood and tumor or nodule tissue.

No treatment had been given to any patient before thyroid surgery. Trimming took off 5 bases at V and 10 bases at J, with 5 bases between the two ends. Germline V gene sequence: CDR1 MNHNS, CDR2 SASEGT. The CDR3 contains 10 residues. This clone was recorded a few times. TCRdb ran MiXCR on the PCR reads. Seen here are 30,000 to 35,000 clones, 35% observed once, and the top ten hold approximately 22%. This TCR was sampled from a female donor with papillary thyroid cancer or a benign thyroid nodule (not recorded which). Some clones in this sample may be carry-over from other donors' samples. The chain is built from TRBV6-1 and TRBJ2-2; the D is unclear. The sample was tumor tissue. The CDR3 sequence: CASSLEELFF. DNA for the CDR3: TGTGCCAGCAGTTTGGAGGAGCTGTTTTTT.